This TCR beta chain was sequenced during a study of blood T cell repertoires in COVID-19. Assay: immunoSEQ multiplex PCR; the TCRdb copy retains only in-frame clones and omits some. Of 55,000 to 65,000 clones in the sample, roughly 84% were seen once. Worth noting for this clone: Other nucleotide sequences in the sample specify the same CDR3.

CDR3 length: 20 amino acids. Looked up from germline, CDR1 is KGHSH and CDR2 is LQKENI. Deletions cut 3 bases from V and 0 bases from J, with 23 bases between. The chain employs TRBV18 and TRBJ1-4; tentatively, D is TRBD1 (6 bases). The source of this sequence is a man at least 80 years old in a cohort sampled during active COVID-19. The specimen was peripheral blood. Here the CDR3 reads CASSPPKTGLMSATNEKLFF. CDR3 DNA: TGTGCCAGCTCACCGCCCAAGACAGGTCTCATGTCTGCAACTAATGAAAAACTGTTTTTT.